A selection of T cell receptor beta chains follows, all from one sample in a study of T cells in localized non-small cell lung cancer. Some clones are missing from TCRdb's copy, which holds only in-frame ones; the method was immunoSEQ multiplex PCR. This table holds around 70,000 clones, around 84% found once. The source was peripheral blood, collected before any cancer treatment. The source is a female donor older than 55 with stage I lung adenocarcinoma. The CDR3 runs from the conserved cysteine through the conserved F or W. Each record gives: clone size, J gene, D gene, V gene, CDR3 DNA, CDR3 protein. A D gene is named only where the DNA matches it firmly. Expanded clones are given a class, and other clones once, few, many or no size at all.

clone_size: .; j_call: TRBJ2-7; d_call: .; v_call: TRBV6-1; cdr3_nt: TGTGCCAGCCGGGACTCGGGGACCTACGAGCAGTACTTC; cdr3_aa: CASRDSGTYEQYF
clone_size: once; j_call: TRBJ1-2; d_call: TRBD1; v_call: TRBV5-5; cdr3_nt: TGTGCCAGCAGCTGGGGGACAGGGGGCAGTAACTATGGCTACACCTTC; cdr3_aa: CASSWGTGGSNYGYTF
clone_size: once; j_call: TRBJ2-2; d_call: TRBD2; v_call: TRBV7-2; cdr3_nt: TGTGCCAGCAGCTTAGTGGGACTAGGATACACCGGGGAGCTGTTTTTT; cdr3_aa: CASSLVGLGYTGELFF
clone_size: .; j_call: TRBJ1-5; d_call: .; v_call: TRBV29-1; cdr3_nt: TGCAGTTACATAGGGGGTGATAGCAATCAGCCCCAGCATTTT; cdr3_aa: CSYIGGDSNQPQHF
clone_size: .; j_call: TRBJ1-1; d_call: .; v_call: TRBV2; cdr3_nt: TGTGCCAGTAACAGGGTAACGAACACTGAAGCTTTCTTT; cdr3_aa: CASNRVTNTEAFF
clone_size: .; j_call: TRBJ1-3; d_call: .; v_call: TRBV18; cdr3_nt: TGTGCCAGCTCACTGGACGTGCGCTCTGGAAACACCATATATTTT; cdr3_aa: CASSLDVRSGNTIYF
clone_size: .; j_call: TRBJ1-4; d_call: TRBD1; v_call: TRBV9; cdr3_nt: TGTGCCAGCAGCGCAGCACCCGACGGACAGGGAAATGAAAAACTGTTTTTT; cdr3_aa: CASSAAPDGQGNEKLFF
clone_size: once; j_call: TRBJ2-7; d_call: TRBD1; v_call: TRBV6-1; cdr3_nt: TGTGCCAGCAGTGAATACGGGACAGCTTCCTACGAGCAGTACTTC; cdr3_aa: CASSEYGTASYEQYF
clone_size: .; j_call: TRBJ1-1; d_call: .; v_call: TRBV5-6; cdr3_nt: TGTGCCAGCAGGCCCGGGTCCATGAACACTGAAGCTTTCTTT; cdr3_aa: CASRPGSMNTEAFF
clone_size: .; j_call: TRBJ2-1; d_call: TRBD2; v_call: TRBV11-3; cdr3_nt: TGTGCCAGCAGCCCGTGGGGACTAGCGGGGGGGAATGAGCAGTTCTTC; cdr3_aa: CASSPWGLAGGNEQFF
clone_size: .; j_call: TRBJ2-6; d_call: .; v_call: TRBV27; cdr3_nt: TGTGCCAGCAGGACGGGACCCCACCGGGGGGCCAACGTCCTGACTTTC; cdr3_aa: CASRTGPHRGANVLTF
clone_size: .; j_call: TRBJ2-5; d_call: .; v_call: TRBV7-9; cdr3_nt: TGTGCCAGCAGCTTAGCGTCAGGGGTCGAGACCCAGTACTTC; cdr3_aa: CASSLASGVETQYF
clone_size: .; j_call: TRBJ1-2; d_call: TRBD1; v_call: TRBV18; cdr3_nt: TGTGCCAGCTCACCAGGGACAGGGAGAGGGAGAGATGGCTACACCTTC; cdr3_aa: CASSPGTGRGRDGYTF
clone_size: .; j_call: TRBJ2-3; d_call: .; v_call: TRBV20-1; cdr3_nt: TGCAGTGCTAGGGGCAGGGTGGCGCAGTATTTT; cdr3_aa: CSARGRVAQYF
clone_size: once; j_call: TRBJ1-2; d_call: .; v_call: TRBV7-3; cdr3_nt: TGTGCCAGCAGCTTAACCCCGGCAGCTAACTATGGCTACACCTTC; cdr3_aa: CASSLTPAANYGYTF
clone_size: .; j_call: TRBJ1-1; d_call: .; v_call: TRBV9; cdr3_nt: TGTGCCAGCAGCGTAGGAACAACCATGAACACTGAAGCTTTCTTT; cdr3_aa: CASSVGTTMNTEAFF
clone_size: .; j_call: TRBJ2-7; d_call: TRBD2; v_call: TRBV9; cdr3_nt: TGTGCACCCGATGGGAGGACTAGTTCCTCCTACGAGCAGTACTTC; cdr3_aa: CAPDGRTSSSYEQYF
clone_size: once; j_call: TRBJ1-2; d_call: .; v_call: TRBV15; cdr3_nt: TGTGCCACCAGCAGAGATTCCCCCAGAGTCTATGGCTACACCTTC; cdr3_aa: CATSRDSPRVYGYTF
clone_size: .; j_call: TRBJ2-1; d_call: TRBD2; v_call: TRBV4-2; cdr3_nt: TGTGCCAGCACCTCTAGCGGGAATTTCAATGAGCAGTTCTTC; cdr3_aa: CASTSSGNFNEQFF
clone_size: .; j_call: TRBJ2-5; d_call: .; v_call: TRBV5-1; cdr3_nt: TGCGCCAGCAGCAGCGGGGCAGGGGATCCAGAGACCCAGTACTTC; cdr3_aa: CASSSGAGDPETQYF
clone_size: once; j_call: TRBJ1-1; d_call: TRBD1; v_call: TRBV18; cdr3_nt: TGTGCCAGCTCACCGGGACAGGGGTGGACTGAAGCTTTCTTT; cdr3_aa: CASSPGQGWTEAFF
clone_size: .; j_call: TRBJ1-1; d_call: .; v_call: TRBV10-3; cdr3_nt: TGTGCCATCAGGTCTCAAGCACCGAACACTGAAGCTTTCTTT; cdr3_aa: CAIRSQAPNTEAFF
clone_size: .; j_call: TRBJ1-2; d_call: .; v_call: TRBV6-5; cdr3_nt: TGTGCCAGCAGTGACCGATATGGCTACACCTTC; cdr3_aa: CASSDRYGYTF
clone_size: .; j_call: TRBJ1-2; d_call: .; v_call: TRBV11-2; cdr3_nt: TGTGCCAGCAGCCCTGACCGCGGCGGGGGCTATGGCTACACCTTC; cdr3_aa: CASSPDRGGGYGYTF
clone_size: few; j_call: TRBJ2-2; d_call: TRBD2; v_call: TRBV7-7; cdr3_nt: TGTGCTAGCAGCTTAGCGGGGGCCCAGACCGGGGAGCTGTTTTTT; cdr3_aa: CASSLAGAQTGELFF
clone_size: .; j_call: TRBJ2-1; d_call: TRBD1; v_call: TRBV7-3; cdr3_nt: TGTGCCAGCAGCTCGGGACAGGCCAGCAATGAGCAGTTCTTC; cdr3_aa: CASSSGQASNEQFF
clone_size: .; j_call: TRBJ2-7; d_call: .; v_call: TRBV7-4; cdr3_nt: TGTGCCAGCAGCAAAGATCTAAGGGTAGGGGAGAAATACGAGCAGTACTTC; cdr3_aa: CASSKDLRVGEKYEQYF
clone_size: once; j_call: TRBJ2-7; d_call: .; v_call: TRBV4-2; cdr3_nt: TGTGCCAGCAGCCAAGACCCTGTTGGGGGTACCGAGCAGTACTTC; cdr3_aa: CASSQDPVGGTEQYF
clone_size: .; j_call: TRBJ2-1; d_call: .; v_call: TRBV1; cdr3_nt: TGCACCAGCAGCCAATCGTCCTCTAGCGGGAGTAATGAGCAGTTCTTC; cdr3_aa: CTSSQSSSSGSNEQFF
clone_size: once; j_call: TRBJ2-5; d_call: TRBD2; v_call: TRBV11-1; cdr3_nt: TGTGCCAGCAGCTTCCTAGCGGGGGGGCCGCCGGTGGAGACCCAGTACTTC; cdr3_aa: CASSFLAGGPPVETQYF
clone_size: few; j_call: TRBJ2-5; d_call: TRBD2; v_call: TRBV5-6; cdr3_nt: TGTGCCAGCAGCTTGACTAGCGAGTCTAAGACCCAGTACTTC; cdr3_aa: CASSLTSESKTQYF
clone_size: few; j_call: TRBJ1-1; d_call: TRBD1; v_call: TRBV19; cdr3_nt: TGTGCCAGTAGTATAGAAGGACCCAGAGGGGGCGTGGACACTGAAGCTTTCTTT; cdr3_aa: CASSIEGPRGGVDTEAFF
clone_size: .; j_call: TRBJ2-7; d_call: TRBD1; v_call: TRBV6-6; cdr3_nt: TGTGCCAGCAGTTCCGTGGACAGGGGGCTTAGGGAGCAGTACTTC; cdr3_aa: CASSSVDRGLREQYF
clone_size: .; j_call: TRBJ1-1; d_call: .; v_call: TRBV9; cdr3_nt: TGTGCCAGCAGCCCCGGACGGCTCGGGCCTGAAGCTTTCTTT; cdr3_aa: CASSPGRLGPEAFF
clone_size: few; j_call: TRBJ1-6; d_call: .; v_call: TRBV6-5; cdr3_nt: TGTGCCAGCAGCCCCGGCGGCCGCCAGGGAAGGGAAATCCACTTT; cdr3_aa: CASSPGGRQGREIHF
clone_size: .; j_call: TRBJ1-5; d_call: .; v_call: TRBV28; cdr3_nt: TGTGCCAGCACACCACTCTGGGGAGGGGACAATCAGCCCCAGCATTTT; cdr3_aa: CASTPLWGGDNQPQHF
clone_size: .; j_call: TRBJ2-7; d_call: TRBD1; v_call: TRBV5-1; cdr3_nt: TGCGCCAGCAGCTTGCAGACAGGGATAAGTTCCGAGCAGTACTTC; cdr3_aa: CASSLQTGISSEQYF
clone_size: .; j_call: TRBJ1-5; d_call: .; v_call: TRBV21-1; cdr3_nt: TGTGCCAAAGAGAAGCTAGGGGCTGATAGCAATCAGCCCCAGCATTTT; cdr3_aa: CAKEKLGADSNQPQHF
clone_size: once; j_call: TRBJ1-2; d_call: .; v_call: TRBV5-1; cdr3_nt: TGCGCCAGCAGCTTGGTCCAAGGTTATGGCTACACCTTC; cdr3_aa: CASSLVQGYGYTF
clone_size: .; j_call: TRBJ2-5; d_call: TRBD2; v_call: TRBV28; cdr3_nt: TGTGCCAGCAGCCGTTGGGTAGCGGGAAAAGAGACCCAGTACTTC; cdr3_aa: CASSRWVAGKETQYF
clone_size: .; j_call: TRBJ1-2; d_call: TRBD1; v_call: TRBV6-1; cdr3_nt: TGTGCCAGCAAACCAACAGGGGGACCTAACTATGGCTACACCTTC; cdr3_aa: CASKPTGGPNYGYTF
clone_size: .; j_call: TRBJ1-5; d_call: .; v_call: TRBV11-3; cdr3_nt: TGTGCCAGCAGTGGGGGGGATTTAGGGAGCCCGTATCAGCCCCAGCATTTT; cdr3_aa: CASSGGDLGSPYQPQHF
clone_size: .; j_call: TRBJ2-2; d_call: .; v_call: TRBV19; cdr3_nt: TGTGCCAGTAGTGGGGGGTTCCGAAGGGGAAACACCGGGGAGCTGTTTTTT; cdr3_aa: CASSGGFRRGNTGELFF
clone_size: .; j_call: TRBJ2-6; d_call: TRBD2; v_call: TRBV7-2; cdr3_nt: TGTGCCAGCAGCCGTAATAGCGGGACCTCTGGGGCCAACGTCCTGACTTTC; cdr3_aa: CASSRNSGTSGANVLTF
clone_size: .; j_call: TRBJ1-5; d_call: .; v_call: TRBV5-1; cdr3_nt: TGCGCCAGCAGCTTGGATTACAGGGACTCGGGGCAGCCCCAGCATTTT; cdr3_aa: CASSLDYRDSGQPQHF
clone_size: .; j_call: TRBJ2-5; d_call: TRBD1; v_call: TRBV9; cdr3_nt: TGTGCCAGCAGCGCCGGGGGGACAGGGGTAGCTGGGACCCAGTACTTC; cdr3_aa: CASSAGGTGVAGTQYF
clone_size: .; j_call: TRBJ1-1; d_call: .; v_call: TRBV2; cdr3_nt: TGTGCCAGCAGTGAAGACATGAACACTGAAGCTTTCTTT; cdr3_aa: CASSEDMNTEAFF